Listed below are T cell receptor beta chains from one sample, sequenced in a study of cytomegalovirus exposure and HLA in healthy donors. Profiled with immunoSEQ multiplex PCR; TCRdb holds only in-frame clones, not every one. Here the sample spans about 330,000 clones, more than 80% being singletons. The sequenced sample consisted of PBMCs. These receptors all stem from a woman aged 18-35 years in good health and CMV-seronegative. CDR3s include the opening cysteine and the closing phenylalanine or tryptophan. A D gene is named only where the DNA matches it firmly. Expanded clones get a size class; other rows say once, few or many, or leave the size out.

D gene | clone size | J gene | V gene | CDR3 protein | CDR3 DNA
- | - | TRBJ1-3 | TRBV19 | CASSIGRGDTIYF | TGTGCCAGTAGTATTGGCAGGGGAGACACCATATATTTT
- | - | TRBJ2-1 | TRBV29-1 | CSVERGRNEQFF | TGCAGCGTTGAAAGAGGCCGAAATGAGCAGTTCTTC
TRBD2 | - | TRBJ2-3 | TRBV2 | CASSDRTSGGDTQYF | TGTGCCAGCAGTGATCGGACTAGCGGGGGAGATACGCAGTATTTT
- | - | TRBJ1-2 | TRBV6-1 | CASSEAWGGSGYTF | TGTGCCAGCAGTGAAGCGTGGGGGGGTAGCGGCTACACCTTC
TRBD1 | - | TRBJ2-7 | TRBV7-9 | CASSDTGTGSEQYF | TGTGCCAGCAGCGACACAGGGACAGGGAGCGAGCAGTACTTC
- | - | TRBJ1-5 | TRBV29-1 | CSASSDYSNQPQHF | TGCAGCGCATCGTCAGATTATAGCAATCAGCCCCAGCATTTT
- | once | TRBJ2-5 | TRBV5-6 | CASSLGLAPETQYF | TGTGCCAGCAGCTTGGGGCTAGCCCCAGAGACCCAGTACTTC
TRBD1 | - | TRBJ2-1 | TRBV7-8 | CASGPDRGNLGNEQFF | TGTGCCAGCGGACCCGACAGGGGAAATCTTGGCAATGAGCAGTTCTTC
TRBD1 | - | TRBJ1-2 | TRBV30 | CAWSSTGSYYGYTF | TGTGCCTGGAGCTCGACAGGGTCTTACTATGGCTACACCTTC
- | - | TRBJ2-7 | TRBV9 | CASSVGYQTYEQYF | TGTGCCAGCAGCGTAGGGTACCAGACCTACGAGCAGTACTTC
- | - | TRBJ2-3 | TRBV7-2 | CASSLLGPLMTQYF | TGTGCCAGCAGCTTACTGGGGCCACTAATGACGCAGTATTTT
TRBD1 | few | TRBJ1-4 | TRBV5-5 | CASRLRQGANEKLFF | TGTGCCAGCAGGCTCCGACAGGGAGCTAATGAAAAACTGTTTTTT
TRBD2 | - | TRBJ2-1 | TRBV4-3 | CASSQDGRRDYYNEQFF | TGCGCCAGCAGCCAAGATGGGAGGCGGGACTATTACAATGAGCAGTTCTTC
- | - | TRBJ1-4 | TRBV4-1 | CASSQVGLGPRRNEKLFF | TGCGCCAGCAGCCAAGTGGGACTCGGACCCCGCAGAAATGAAAAACTGTTTTTT
TRBD2 | - | TRBJ2-1 | TRBV7-2 | CASSFPPGLAVLNEQFF | TGTGCCAGCAGCTTTCCGCCCGGACTAGCGGTACTCAATGAGCAGTTCTTC
TRBD2 | - | TRBJ2-2 | TRBV11-3 | CASSPSPGGNTGELFF | TGTGCCAGCAGCCCCTCCCCGGGAGGAAACACCGGGGAGCTGTTTTTT
TRBD1 | - | TRBJ2-5 | TRBV30 | CAWSSRTGTGLGTQYF | TGTGCCTGGAGTAGTCGAACCGGGACAGGGTTGGGGACCCAGTACTTC